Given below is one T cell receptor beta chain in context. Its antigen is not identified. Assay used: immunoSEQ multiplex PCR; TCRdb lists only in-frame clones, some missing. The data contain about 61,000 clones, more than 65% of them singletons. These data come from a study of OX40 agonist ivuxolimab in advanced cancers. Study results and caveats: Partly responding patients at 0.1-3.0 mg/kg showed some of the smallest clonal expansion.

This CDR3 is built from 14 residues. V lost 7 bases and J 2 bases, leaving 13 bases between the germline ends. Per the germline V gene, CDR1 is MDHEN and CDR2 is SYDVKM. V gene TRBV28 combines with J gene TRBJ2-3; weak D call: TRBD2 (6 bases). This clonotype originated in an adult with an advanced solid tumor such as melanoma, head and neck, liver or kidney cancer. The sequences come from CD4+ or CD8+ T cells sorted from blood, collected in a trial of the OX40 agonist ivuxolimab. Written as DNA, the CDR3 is TGTGCCAGCAACGAACGGGACTTCACAGATACGCAGTATTTT. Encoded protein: CASNERDFTDTQYF.